A selection of T cell receptor beta chains follows, all from one sample in a study of T-cell memory formation after mild COVID-19. TCRdb called the 5' RACE reads again in MiXCR, with one record for every CDR3 protein. The sample has more than 300,000 distinct CDR3 sequences, less than 25% seen once. Source material: PBMCs or a T cell subset sorted from them (not recorded which). The receptors stem from a man between 18 and 35 years old who had mild COVID-19 (a few samples of this study predate the infection). Cell type and time point are not known. CDR3s include the opening cysteine and the closing phenylalanine or tryptophan. The D gene is left open where the match is weak. Expanded clones get a size class; other rows say once, few or many, or leave the size out.

V	D	size	J	DNA	CDR3
TRBV2	NA	NA	TRBJ2-5	TGTGCCAGCACAAGGTCAGAGACCCAGTACTTC	CASTRSETQYF
TRBV20-1	NA	few	TRBJ1-2	TGCAGTGCCCGAGGGGCAGACTATGGCTACACCTTC	CSARGADYGYTF
TRBV7-9	NA	few	TRBJ2-1	TGTGCCAGCAGCTCCTCAGGGCTCGGTGAGCAGTTCTTC	CASSSSGLGEQFF
TRBV3-1	NA	few	TRBJ1-1	TGTGCCAGCAGCCAAGGGTCAGGGTACATGAACACTGAAGCTTTCTTT	CASSQGSGYMNTEAFF
TRBV12-3/TRBV12-4	TRBD1	few	TRBJ1-6	TGTGCCAGCAGAAGACCGGGACAGGGGAATTCACCCCTCCACTTT	CASRRPGQGNSPLHF
TRBV5-1	NA	NA	TRBJ1-2	TGCGCCAGCAGCACCCTCGGACACTATGGCTACACCTTC	CASSTLGHYGYTF
TRBV12-3/TRBV12-4	NA	few	TRBJ2-1	TGTGCCAGCAGTTTAGTACGCAGGAATAATGAGCAGTTCTTC	CASSLVRRNNEQFF
TRBV7-2	NA	NA	TRBJ2-2	TGTGCCAGCAGACGGTCCGTCGGCACCGGGGAGCTGTTTTTT	CASRRSVGTGELFF
TRBV7-2	TRBD1	many	TRBJ2-3	TGTGCCAGCAGCGGGACAGCCGATACGCAGTATTTT	CASSGTADTQYF
TRBV12-3/TRBV12-4	NA	few	TRBJ1-6	TGTGCCAGCAACACCCTAGGCTATAATTCACCCCTCCACTTT	CASNTLGYNSPLHF
TRBV20-1	NA	NA	TRBJ2-7	TGCAGTGCTAGTTTGGTCACGGTGGACGAGCAGTACTTC	CSASLVTVDEQYF
TRBV12-3/TRBV12-4	NA	NA	TRBJ1-1	TGTGCCAGCAGTCGGGAGAGGAACACTGAAGCTTTCTTT	CASSRERNTEAFF
TRBV11-3	TRBD2	NA	TRBJ2-5	TGTGCCAGCAGCGCTAGGGGGACTAGCAGAGATGGAGAGACCCAGTACTTC	CASSARGTSRDGETQYF
TRBV5-4	NA	many	TRBJ1-1	TGTGCCAGCAGCTTGCCCCAGGGTGAAGCTTTCTTT	CASSLPQGEAFF
TRBV6-5	TRBD1	few	TRBJ2-7	TGTGCCAGCAGTTACACAGGGGGCCCCTACGAGCAGTACTTC	CASSYTGGPYEQYF
TRBV4-2	TRBD2	NA	TRBJ2-3	TGTGCCAGCAGCCAACCCCGGGGGGGAACAGATACGCAGTATTTT	CASSQPRGGTDTQYF
TRBV4-3	NA	NA	TRBJ2-3	TGCGCCAGCAGCCAAGCGCCAGGGGCAGATACGCAGTATTTT	CASSQAPGADTQYF
TRBV4-3	TRBD2	NA	TRBJ2-2	TGCGCCAGCAGCCAAGATGGGCCGGGGGGGCCGTTCGGGGAGCTGTTTTTT	CASSQDGPGGPFGELFF
TRBV6-6	NA	NA	TRBJ1-3	TGTGCCAGCAGTTACTCAGGGGGCTCTGGAAACACCATATATTTT	CASSYSGGSGNTIYF
TRBV4-3	NA	NA	TRBJ2-1	TGCGCCAGCAGCCAAGATTCGGGGGGCTCTAGGAATGAGCAGTTCTTC	CASSQDSGGSRNEQFF
TRBV5-6	NA	few	TRBJ2-2	TGTGCCAGCAGCTTGGGCCCCTCTACCAGGGAGCTGTTTTTT	CASSLGPSTRELFF
TRBV7-2	NA	NA	TRBJ2-5	TGTGCCAGCAGCTTAGGCGGGGGCAGCTGGCAAGAGACCCAGTACTTC	CASSLGGGSWQETQYF
TRBV4-1	NA	NA	TRBJ1-6	TGCGCCAGCCAAACGAGAGGGGCGCAAATCAGCTCCTATAATTCACCCCTCCACTTT	CASQTRGAQISSYNSPLHF
TRBV29-1	NA	few	TRBJ2-4	TGCAGCGTTGAGGGGATCTTAAACATTCAGTACTTC	CSVEGILNIQYF
TRBV19	NA	NA	TRBJ2-3	TGTGCCAGTAGTACCCTCCAGGGGCCGGGGGGCACAGATACGCAGTATTTT	CASSTLQGPGGTDTQYF
TRBV7-9	NA	few	TRBJ1-2	TGTGCCAGCAGCTTAGGAGTTTCTGGCTACACCTTC	CASSLGVSGYTF
TRBV5-1	NA	few	TRBJ1-2	TGCGCCAGCAGCTTGGAAGGAGGGGATGGCTACACCTTC	CASSLEGGDGYTF
TRBV30	TRBD2	NA	TRBJ2-3	TGTGCCTGGAGTGGTAGCGGGGGGGCAGAAGATACGCAGTATTTT	CAWSGSGGAEDTQYF
TRBV7-3	TRBD1	many	TRBJ1-1	TGTGCCAGCAGCCAACAGGGGGGGAACACTGAAGCTTTCTTT	CASSQQGGNTEAFF
TRBV11-2	NA	NA	TRBJ2-1	TGTGCCAGCAGCCTAGGCGCCTTTACCAATGAGCAGTTCTTC	CASSLGAFTNEQFF
TRBV6-2/TRBV6-3	TRBD1	NA	TRBJ1-1	TGTGCCAGCAGTTTCCACCGGGACAGAAACACTGAAGCTTTCTTT	CASSFHRDRNTEAFF
TRBV15	TRBD1	few	TRBJ1-6	TGTGCCACCAGCAGCGAACCGGGACAGGGCTATTCACCCCTCCACTTT	CATSSEPGQGYSPLHF
TRBV6-6	NA	NA	TRBJ1-4	TGTGCCAGCAGACTGCGGGCCTCAGGGAGTGAAAAACTGTTTTTT	CASRLRASGSEKLFF
TRBV3-1	TRBD2	NA	TRBJ2-5	TGTGCCAGCAGCCAAACTAGCGGGGGTGAGACCCAGTACTTC	CASSQTSGGETQYF
TRBV4-3	NA	NA	TRBJ2-1	TGCGCCAGCAGCCACCTGGGGAGGATTGAGCAGTTCTTC	CASSHLGRIEQFF
TRBV5-1	TRBD1	few	TRBJ1-2	TGCGCCAGCAGCTCGGACAGGGGTGGCTACACCTTC	CASSSDRGGYTF
TRBV7-9	NA	few	TRBJ2-1	TGTGCCAACGGACCGGGCAACAATGAGCAGTTCTTC	CANGPGNNEQFF